This T cell receptor (beta chain) was captured by sequencing in a study of T cell responses to AZD1222 COVID-19 vaccine. General observations from the study: Repertoire collection took place solely once the T cell response had peaked.

The V gene's germline CDR1 is LNHDA and CDR2 SQIVND (reference sequence). The CDR3 contains 15 residues. Deletions cut 4 bases from V and 0 bases from J, with 10 bases between. Comment on this clone: Its antigen is as yet unknown.

Only in-frame clones appear in the TCRdb table, and some are missing; sequencing was by immunoSEQ multiplex PCR. The table records 150,000 to 180,000 clones, 88% of them present only once. The gene calls are TRBV19 and TRBJ2-1; tentative D call: TRBD2 (6 bases). The clonotype was recovered from an adult in good health. Sample: peripheral blood, taken on day 0 of AZD1222 vaccination. For the CDR3, the DNA is TGTGCCAGTAGTAGAGGCGGGAACTCCTACAATGAGCAGTTCTTC. It codes for CASSRGGNSYNEQFF.